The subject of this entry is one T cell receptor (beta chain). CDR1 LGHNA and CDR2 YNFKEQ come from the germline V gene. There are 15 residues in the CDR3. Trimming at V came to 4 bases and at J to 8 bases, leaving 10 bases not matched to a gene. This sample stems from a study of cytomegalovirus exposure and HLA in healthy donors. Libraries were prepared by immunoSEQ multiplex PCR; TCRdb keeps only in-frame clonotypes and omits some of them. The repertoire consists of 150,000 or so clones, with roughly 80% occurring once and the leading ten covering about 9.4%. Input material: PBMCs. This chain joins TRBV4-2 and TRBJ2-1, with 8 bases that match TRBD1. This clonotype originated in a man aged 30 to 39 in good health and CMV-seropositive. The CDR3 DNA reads TGTGCCAGCAGCCGAGGGGCAGGGGGCTTGGATGAGCAGTTCTTC. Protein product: CASSRGAGGLDEQFF.